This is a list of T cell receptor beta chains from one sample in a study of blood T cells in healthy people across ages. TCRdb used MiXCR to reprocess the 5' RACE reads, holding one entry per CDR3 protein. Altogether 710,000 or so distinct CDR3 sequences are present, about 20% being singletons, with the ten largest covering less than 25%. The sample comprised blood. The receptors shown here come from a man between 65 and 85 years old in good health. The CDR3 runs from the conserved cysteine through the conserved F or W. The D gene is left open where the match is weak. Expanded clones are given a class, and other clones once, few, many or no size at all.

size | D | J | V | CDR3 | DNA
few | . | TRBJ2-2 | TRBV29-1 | CSVVGAQSTGELFF | TGCAGCGTTGTAGGGGCGCAATCCACCGGGGAGCTGTTTTTT
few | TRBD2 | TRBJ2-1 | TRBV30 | CAWIRAGGNEQFF | TGTGCCTGGATAAGGGCGGGAGGGAATGAGCAGTTCTTC
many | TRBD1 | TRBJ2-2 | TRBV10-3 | CAIGTTGNGSLFGELFF | TGTGCCATCGGCACGACAGGGAACGGGTCGCTTTTCGGGGAGCTGTTTTTT
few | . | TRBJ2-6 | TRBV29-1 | CSVVLAFYSGANVLTF | TGCAGCGTTGTTCTAGCGTTTTACTCTGGGGCCAACGTCCTGACTTTC
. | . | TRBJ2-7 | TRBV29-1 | CSVRSSAYEQYF | TGCAGCGTTCGTTCTAGTGCCTACGAGCAGTACTTC
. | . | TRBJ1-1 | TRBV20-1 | CSARPPGDLEAFF | TGCAGTGCTCGGCCCCCGGGAGACTTAGAAGCTTTCTTT
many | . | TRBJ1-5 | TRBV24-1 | CATSGGGNQPQHF | TGTGCCACCAGTGGTGGAGGCAATCAGCCCCAGCATTTT
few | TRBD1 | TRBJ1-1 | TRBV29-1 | CSQNRGRDTEAFF | TGCAGCCAAAACAGGGGGCGCGACACTGAAGCTTTCTTT
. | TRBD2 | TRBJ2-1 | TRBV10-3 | CAISESAGEYNEQFF | TGTGCCATCAGTGAGTCGGCGGGAGAGTACAATGAGCAGTTCTTC
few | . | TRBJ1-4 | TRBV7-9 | CASSWGASDEKLFF | TGTGCCAGCAGCTGGGGAGCGTCGGATGAAAAACTGTTTTTT
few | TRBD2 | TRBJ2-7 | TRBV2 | CASRGRGLADFSYEQYF | TGTGCCAGTAGGGGTCGGGGACTAGCGGATTTCTCCTACGAGCAGTACTTC